This TCR beta chain was sequenced in a study of blood T cells in healthy people across ages. Study observations and caveats: Percentage of naive T cells showed a strong correlation with TCR beta diversity. TCR beta diversity, measured per million T cells, fell in a roughly linear way with age. Estimated diversity that came from one million T cells was considered an underestimate.

A second PCR, run for about 7 to 11 cycles, used a sample-barcoded 5' primer plus a J-beta primer mix. TCRdb independently ran MiXCR on the 5' RACE reads; one entry per CDR3 protein. The sample holds approximately 1,000,000 distinct CDR3 sequences, approximately 38% seen once. Of note for this clonotype: Its antigen is still unknown.

V was shortened by 6 bases and J by 1 base, with 12 bases between the two germline ends. Germline values: CDR1 DFQATT, CDR2 SNEGSKA (reference sequence). The length of the CDR3 is 13 residues. The TCR was taken from a man between 18 and 29 years old in good health. Sequencing input: blood. J is TRBJ1-1 and V is TRBV20-1; D remains unclear. CDR3 protein: CSAVLPQNTEAFF. In nucleotides, the CDR3 is TGCAGTGCAGTCCTTCCTCAGAACACTGAAGCTTTCTTT.